The source of this TCR beta chain is a study of Ad26.COV2.S vaccination and SARS-CoV-2 variants. Study-level information: Vaccine-arm donor from the placebo-controlled COV1001 Ad26.COV2.S trial. Ad26.COV2.S given intramuscularly, once or twice 56 days apart. Study-level findings and limits: Quantification of TCR breadth and depth may have yielded underestimates of total T cell responses.

The V gene's germline CDR1 is LNHNV and CDR2 YYDKDF (reference sequence). V dropped 6 bases and J dropped 2 bases, with 14 bases sitting between them. The CDR3 is 15 amino acids. Regarding treatment: 15 to 20 received Ad26.COV2.S at low or high dose, single or two shots; 5 received placebo; per-sample allocation not given. Sampling took place 63 days after the first vaccine or placebo injection. Wuhan-strain spike was delivered by a replication-incompetent Ad26 vector. Concerning this clone: Its antigen is not identified.

The method was immunoSEQ multiplex PCR; TCRdb's version includes in-frame clones alone and lacks a portion of them. Of hundreds of thousands of clones in the sample, roughly nine tenths were seen once. The V call is TRBV15, the J call TRBJ1-5; D not resolved. This material consisted of peripheral blood, taken in a trial of Ad26.COV2.S vaccine versus placebo. The source is a person aged 18-60 years who received the Ad26.COV2.S COVID-19 vaccine or a placebo. The CDR3 DNA sequence: TGTGCCACCAGGCCGACCGCTATTGGCAATCAGCCCCAGCATTTT. This gives the protein CATRPTAIGNQPQHF.